These 5 T cell receptor beta chains share one sample of origin, sequenced in a study of shared clonotypes between healthy human individuals. The method was immunoSEQ multiplex PCR; TCRdb's version includes in-frame clones alone and lacks a portion of them. The sample lists about 1 million clones, around 78% occurring once. Material for sequencing was memory CD4+ T cells from PBMCs. Subset meaning: CD45RA-negative fraction. Source of these receptors: a man in his late teens or twenties in good health. Some clones in this sample may be carry-over from other donors' samples.

V is TRBV19 and J is TRBJ2-2; 10 bases match TRBD2. Germline V gives CDR1 LNHDA, CDR2 SQIVND (reference sequence). The CDR3 runs to 15 residues. Trimming cost V 5 bases and J 3 bases; bases outside gene matches: 3. The CDR3 sequence: CASSQTSGHTGELFF. The CDR3 bases are TGTGCCAGTAGTCAGACTAGCGGGCACACCGGGGAGCTGTTTTTT.

This clone was seen a few times. J is TRBJ1-1 and V is TRBV7-2, with TRBD1 as a possible D gene (6 bases). V lost 6 bases and J 6 bases, leaving 20 bases between the germline ends. The germline V gene has CDR1 SGHTA and CDR2 FQGNSA. CDR3 length: 15 residues. CDR3: CASRGDTLPRAEAFF. The CDR3 nucleotides read TGTGCCAGCAGGGGGGACACCCTCCCACGAGCTGAAGCTTTCTTT.

In DNA form, the CDR3 reads TGTGCCAGCAGTACAGGGGGTTGGGATAACTATGGCTACACCTTC. It is translated as CASSTGGWDNYGYTF. V is TRBV6-5 and J is TRBJ1-2; 8 nucleotides line up with TRBD1. The length of the CDR3 is 15 residues. CDR1 and CDR2 from the germline V gene are MNHEY and SVGAGI. Trimming cost V 5 bases and J 1 base; bases outside gene matches: 6.

V usage is TRBV5-1 and J usage is TRBJ2-5; TRBD1 aligns across 7 bases. This CDR3 is built from 13 residues. The trim removed 6 bases at V and 2 bases at J, leaving 4 bases unmatched. Germline V gives CDR1 SGHRS, CDR2 YFSETQ. CDR3 DNA: TGCGCCAGCACCCAGGGGGAACAAGAGACCCAGTACTTC. Translating it yields CASTQGEQETQYF.

About this clone itself: This sample includes further DNA sequences coding for the same CDR3. The chain links TRBV29-1 to TRBJ1-4; D perhaps matches TRBD1 (6 bases). V was cut by 4 bases and J by 8 bases, with 11 bases left in between. Germline assignment: CDR1 SQVTM and CDR2 ANQGSEA. The CDR3 totals 12 residues. Written as DNA, the CDR3 is TGCAGCGTTGGTGTTAGGGGGGAAAAACTGTTTTTT. This sequence encodes CSVGVRGEKLFF. Drawing the rest from reference TRBV29-1 and TRBJ1-4, the complete variable domain is SAVISQKPSRDICQRGTSLTIQCQVDSQVTMMFWYRQQPGQSLTLIATANQGSEATYESGFVIDKFPISRPNLTFSTLTVSNMSPEDSSIYLCSVGVRGEKLFFGSGTQLSVL.